This T cell receptor beta chain comes out of a study of PD-L1 blockade in urothelial cancer. Study overall: T cells were recovered from blood samples at a median of around 140,000.

There are 14 residues in the CDR3. Germline values: CDR1 SGDLS, CDR2 YYNGEE. V was shortened by 3 bases and J by 2 bases, with 11 bases between the two germline ends. Regarding time point: pretreatment peripheral blood. Each individual provided 1 to 8 samples (taken pretreatment and on-treatment). Generated by immunoSEQ multiplex PCR, the TCRdb table keeps only in-frame clones and is missing some. The data show about 130,000 clones, with roughly 84% seen just once and roughly 3.5% held by the top ten. The rearrangement joins TRBV9 to TRBJ1-2; tentatively, D is TRBD1 (6 bases). The specimen comprised PBMCs, sampled around atezolizumab (anti-PD-L1) treatment. This TCR was sampled from a man aged 45-60 years with urothelial cancer. In nucleotides, the CDR3 is TGTGCCAGCAGCGAAGGGGGGGGAAACTATGGCTACACCTTC. It specifies CASSEGGGNYGYTF.